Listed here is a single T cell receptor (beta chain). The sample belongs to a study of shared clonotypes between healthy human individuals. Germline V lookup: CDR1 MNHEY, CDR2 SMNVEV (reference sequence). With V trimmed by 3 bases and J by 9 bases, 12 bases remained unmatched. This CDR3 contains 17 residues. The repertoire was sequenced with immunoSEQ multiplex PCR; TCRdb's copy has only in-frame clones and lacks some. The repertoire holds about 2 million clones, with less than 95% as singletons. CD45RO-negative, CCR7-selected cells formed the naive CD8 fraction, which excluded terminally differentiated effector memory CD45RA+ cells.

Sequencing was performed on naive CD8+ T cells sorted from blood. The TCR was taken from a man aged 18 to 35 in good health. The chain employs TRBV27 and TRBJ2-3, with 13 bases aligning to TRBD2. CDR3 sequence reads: CASSLIQTGLAGTTQYF. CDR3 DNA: TGTGCCAGCAGTTTGATCCAAACGGGACTAGCGGGAACCACGCAGTATTTT.